This T cell receptor beta chain was found in a study of shared clonotypes between healthy human individuals. Turning to the study itself: Donor ages ranged 18 to 49 years: a couple of women, a few men. General observations from the study: Across a handful of donors, naive CD4 shared roughly 5.1%, naive CD8 under 4%, memory CD4 about 2.4%, memory CD8 about 0.4%.

Positive CCR7 selection of CD45RO-negative cells yielded the naive CD8 cells, and terminally differentiated effector memory CD45RA+ cells were excluded. Recent acute infections and vaccinations were absent in the healthy HIV-negative adult donors. Every donor, a Caucasian adult, lived in Nashville, Tennessee. As for this clone: Its antigen is unknown.

This CDR3 comprises 12 residues. CDR1 and CDR2 (germline): MDHEN, SYDVKM. V lost 3 bases, J lost 10 bases, and 12 bases lay in between. Repertoires were generated with immunoSEQ multiplex PCR, while TCRdb's copy carries only in-frame clones and drops some. This sample carries approximately 600,000 clones, 95% of them seen once, and the ten largest clones take 0.095% to 0.14%. The TCR sequence derives from a woman aged 25 to 39 in good health. V usage is TRBV28 and J usage is TRBJ1-2, with D possibly matching TRBD1 (6 bases). Specimen: naive CD8+ T cells sorted from blood. CDR3 protein: CASSFGGAFYTF. CDR3 bases: TGTGCCAGCAGTTTCGGGGGGGCTTTCTACACCTTC.